The 9 T cell receptor beta chains below all came from one sample that was sequenced in a study of vaccination and CD4 T cells after COVID-19. The treatment denotes: roughly 11-day PBMC culture with coronavirus spike peptide pools or control peptides (ViraFEST assay). CD4+ T-cell collection from the unexposed donor predated the COVID-19 pandemic (2011-2018). The antigens of these receptors remain unknown. The Oncomine TCR Beta short-read assay sequenced DNA from cultured CD4+ T cells. TCRdb redid the calling of the PCR reads with MiXCR, one entry per CDR3 protein. The sample holds about 6,600 distinct CDR3 sequences; over 40% are singletons and the top ten take under 45%. Sequencing was performed on CD4+ T cells from blood, cultured in vitro. Receptors were obtained from a human donor in good health.

The chain recombines TRBV5-4 with TRBJ1-1; tentatively, D is TRBD1 (5 bases). There are 13 residues in the CDR3. CDR1 and CDR2 (germline): SGHNT, YYREEE (reference sequence). The V gene lost 3 bases and the J gene lost 9 bases, with 15 bases spanning the gap. CDR3 amino acids: CASSSKADKKAFF. The CDR3 nucleotides are TGTGCCAGCAGCTCCAAGGCGGACAAGAAAGCTTTCTTT.

As DNA, the CDR3 is TGTGCCAGCAGCTATATCGGGGGCACTGAAGCTTTCTTT. It encodes CASSYIGGTEAFF. The chain is built from TRBV5-6 and TRBJ1-1; possible D gene TRBD1, 5 bases. CDR1 and CDR2 from the germline V gene are SGHDT and YYEEEE. The CDR3 runs 13 residues. Trimming took 3 bases from V and 4 from J, leaving 10 bases between them.

The chain carries TRBV11-2 and TRBJ1-1, with D unresolved. Per germline, CDR1 SGHAT and CDR2 FQNNGV. The CDR3 spans 13 residues. Trimming removed 2 bases at V and 1 base at J, with 5 bases between. This CDR3 reads CASSLKQNTEAFF. For the CDR3, the DNA is TGTGCCAGCAGCTTAAAACAGAACACTGAAGCTTTCTTT.

This clonotype has more than one count but fewer than ten. V gene TRBV6-1 combines with J gene TRBJ1-6, with D uncertain. V dropped 1 base and J dropped 0 bases, with 4 bases sitting between them. The CDR3 is made up of 15 amino acids. Germline V gives CDR1 MNHNS, CDR2 SASEGT. This chain's CDR3 is CASSEGRSYNSPLHF. In DNA, the CDR3 is TGTGCCAGCAGTGAAGGCCGCTCCTATAATTCACCCCTCCACTTT.

The chain is built from TRBV20-1 and TRBJ2-3, with 8 nucleotides matching TRBD2. This CDR3 region has 14 residues. With V trimmed by 2 bases and J by 4 bases, 5 bases remained unmatched. In germline, CDR1 is DFQATT, CDR2 SNEGSKA (reference sequence). Here the CDR3 DNA reads TGCAGTGCTAGATTCAGCGGGAGTTCAGATACGCAGTATTTT. This codes for CSARFSGSSDTQYF.

The chain links TRBV7-9 to TRBJ2-1, with 7 positions matching TRBD2. Germline V gene lookup returns CDR1 SEHNR and CDR2 FQNEAQ (reference sequence). The CDR3 contains 17 residues. V was pared by 4 bases and J by 2 bases, with 11 bases of the junction left unmatched. CDR3 DNA: TGTGCCAGCAGCTCGGGGGGATCCCGGGAGACCTACAATGAGCAGTTCTTC. Translation gives CASSSGGSRETYNEQFF.

This chain joins TRBV9 and TRBJ2-3; TRBD2 aligns across 16 bases. V lost 3 bases, J lost 2 bases, and 12 bases stayed unmatched. In germline, CDR1 is SGDLS, CDR2 YYNGEE. The CDR3 has 20 residues. CDR3 region: CASSARRGLAGGPVTDTQYF. The CDR3 DNA sequence: TGTGCCAGCAGCGCCCGCAGGGGACTAGCGGGGGGGCCGGTCACAGATACGCAGTATTTT.

The rearrangement links TRBV5-1 to TRBJ2-1; 10 bases fit TRBD2. Unmatched junction bases numbered 6, after V lost 2 bases and J lost 7 bases. The V gene's germline CDR1 is SGHRS and CDR2 YFSETQ. The CDR3 is 15 residues long. The CDR3 loop reads CASSFLAGVGNEQFF. Written as DNA, the CDR3 is TGCGCCAGCAGCTTCCTAGCGGGAGTGGGTAATGAGCAGTTCTTC.

The rearrangement links TRBV20-1 to TRBJ2-1; D possibly corresponds to TRBD1 (6 bases). CDR3 length: 15 amino acids. Germline CDR1 reads DFQATT; CDR2 reads SNEGSKA (reference sequence). The ends were cut back, 6 bases at V and 0 bases at J, with 15 bases in the middle. CDR3 DNA sequence: TGCAGTGCCCCAAACAGGGCACGCTCCTACAATGAGCAGTTCTTC. Translated, it gives CSAPNRARSYNEQFF.